This entry lists 4 T cell receptor beta chains sequenced from one sample in a study of blood T cells in healthy people across ages. A J-beta primer mix and a sample-barcoded 5' primer were used in a second PCR of roughly 6 to 12 cycles. MiXCR, run by TCRdb on the 5' RACE reads, gives a single entry per CDR3 protein. The sample holds 950,000 to 1,200,000 distinct CDR3 sequences, more than 30% seen once. Sample: blood. These receptor sequences come from a man between 18 and 35 years old in good health.

Ten or more counts support this clonotype. The chain joins TRBV4-3 to TRBJ2-1; the match to TRBD2 covers 7 bases. Germline V gene lookup returns CDR1 LGHNA and CDR2 YSLEER. V dropped 5 bases and J dropped 2; count of bases not matched to a gene: 6. The CDR3 runs to 15 residues. The CDR3 DNA is TGCGCCAGCAGCGAGCGGGACGGTACCTACAATGAGCAGTTCTTC. The encoded protein is CASSERDGTYNEQFF.

J is TRBJ2-7 and V is TRBV14; D gene uncertain. The V gene's germline CDR1 is SGHDN and CDR2 FVKESK. The CDR3 extends over 11 amino acids. Trimming removed 6 bases from V and 8 bases from J, with 11 bases in between. The CDR3 region is CASSLVYKQYF. In DNA form, the CDR3 reads TGTGCCAGCAGTCTTGTTTACAAGCAGTACTTC.

J is TRBJ1-2 and V is TRBV18; D call uncertain. The CDR3 sequence is 15 residues long. Per germline, CDR1 KGHSH and CDR2 LQKENI. V lost 2 bases and J lost 4, with 14 bases in between. CDR3 DNA: TGTGCCAGCTCACCAACTTCGTCCCTACCCTATGGCTACACCTTC. Translated, it gives CASSPTSSLPYGYTF.

This clonotype appeared a few times. V and J are TRBV6-2 or TRBV6-3 and TRBJ1-2; 7 bases fit TRBD1. The CDR3 contains 12 residues. With 6 bases clipped from V and 5 bases from J, the junction kept 3 bases outside the gene matches. Germline CDR1 is MNHEY and CDR2 is SVGEGT. CDR3 nucleotides: TGTGCCAGCAGAGCGGGACAGTATGGCTACACCTTC. This translates into CASRAGQYGYTF.